This T cell receptor beta chain derives from a study of T-cell reconstitution after alpha-beta-depleted transplantation in children. V lost 3 bases and J 5 bases, leaving 14 bases between the germline ends. The germline CDR1 and CDR2 sequences are KGHSH and LQKENI. The CDR3 covers 16 residues. TCRbeta library construction was performed incorporating unique molecular identifiers. Via MiXCR, TCRdb re-called the PCR reads, giving one row per CDR3 protein. The data show about 980,000 distinct CDR3 sequences, roughly 29% seen once. V and J are TRBV18 and TRBJ1-6, with D maybe TRBD1 (6 bases). Sequenced material: PBMCs, mostly from graft donor cells, taken 360 days after TCRalphabeta/CD19-depleted stem cell transplant. The TCR originated in a boy younger than two who had a stem cell transplant for SCID, so the T cells may come from the graft donor. DNA of the CDR3: TGTGCCAGCTCACCGAACCAGGGGATCAATAATTCACCCCTCCACTTT. It encodes CASSPNQGINNSPLHF.